The rows below give T cell receptor beta chains drawn from one sample of a study of cytomegalovirus exposure and HLA in healthy donors. The data were produced by immunoSEQ multiplex PCR, yet TCRdb's version contains in-frame clones alone and is incomplete. The data hold roughly 190,000 clones, with roughly 80% observed a single time. The source material was PBMCs. Source of these receptors: a man in his forties in good health and CMV-seropositive. Each CDR3 is given with its conserved first and last residue. A D gene is named only where the DNA matches it firmly. For some rows the clone size is stated as once, few or many, or as a class when expanded; others skip it.

16	-	TRBV10-3	TRBJ2-3	TRBD2	TGTGCCATCAGTGAGGGCCTAGCGGCAGGCCCAGATACGCAGTATTTT	CAISEGLAAGPDTQYF
17	-	TRBV7-6	TRBJ1-2	TRBD1	TGTGCCAGCAGCTTAGAGAGTGGTGGGACAGGGATTTATGGCTACACCTTC	CASSLESGGTGIYGYTF
13	-	TRBV6-5	TRBJ2-1	-	TGTGCCAGCAGTACGGACAGCCTCAATGAGCAGTTCTTC	CASSTDSLNEQFF
15	few	TRBV9	TRBJ2-7	TRBD2	TGTGCCAGCAGCGTCAGCGGGGGAAGCTCCTACGAGCAGTACTTC	CASSVSGGSSYEQYF
18	-	TRBV27	TRBJ1-5	-	TGTGCCAGCAGTTTCCCCCTGACTCTCGGGGTGCGGGATCAGCCCCAGCATTTT	CASSFPLTLGVRDQPQHF
16	-	TRBV4-3	TRBJ2-2	-	TGCGCCAGCAGCCAAGAGGGAGGGGGAGGGACCGGGGAGCTGTTTTTT	CASSQEGGGGTGELFF
13	-	TRBV6-1	TRBJ1-5	-	TGTGCCAGCAGTGACAGGGAAACTCAGCCCCAGCATTTT	CASSDRETQPQHF
17	-	TRBV7-2	TRBJ2-7	TRBD1	TGTGCCAGCAGCCCGTCGACAGGGTCTAGTACCCCCTACGAGCAGTACTTC	CASSPSTGSSTPYEQYF
14	-	TRBV7-2	TRBJ1-1	-	TGTGCCAGCAGCTTAGATAGGGGTACCATAGAAGCTTTCTTT	CASSLDRGTIEAFF
12	few	TRBV11-2	TRBJ2-7	-	TGTGCCAGCAGCCCCCCAGGCTACGAGCAGTACTTC	CASSPPGYEQYF
17	-	TRBV9	TRBJ2-3	TRBD2	TGTGCCAGCAGCACCGGAGGCAGCGGGGGGCGGACAGATACGCAGTATTTT	CASSTGGSGGRTDTQYF
11	-	TRBV30	TRBJ1-1	-	TGTGCCTGGAGTTCGGTCACTGAAGCTTTCTTT	CAWSSVTEAFF
13	once	TRBV27	TRBJ2-7	TRBD1	TGTGCCAGCAGTTCGAACAGGGGATACGAGCAGTACTTC	CASSSNRGYEQYF
15	few	TRBV5-4	TRBJ1-2	TRBD1	TGTGCCAGCAGCAGTATCTCGGGACAGAACTATGGCTACACCTTC	CASSSISGQNYGYTF